The 3 T cell receptor beta chains given below trace back to one sample, sequenced in a study of T cells in Graves' hyperthyroidism and ophthalmopathy. TCR beta CDR3 region amplification was performed from RNA transcripts. Initially, a first-round RT-PCR of the TCR CDR3 employed the HTBI primer set. Using its own MiXCR run on the multiplex PCR reads, TCRdb lists one record per CDR3 protein. The sample shows some 510,000 distinct CDR3 sequences, roughly 20% of them seen only once. The specimen was blood. These TCRs come from a man younger than 35 with Graves' hyperthyroidism.

A word on this clonotype: Mismatch with germline at one junction end may stem from a read error. The J gene is TRBJ2-5, the V gene TRBV6-5; 10 nucleotides match TRBD1. The CDR3 length is 18 residues. Germline V gene data show CDR1 as MNHEY and CDR2 as SVGAGI. The CDR3, as DNA: TGTGCCAGCAGTTACGTTCCTCCGGGACAGGGGCCCGGAGAGACCCAGTACTTT. Protein: CASSYVPPGQGPGETQYF.

V and J are TRBV12-3 or TRBV12-4 and TRBJ1-2; the D is unclear. This CDR3 has 13 amino acids. The germline V and J ends were trimmed by 1 base and 4 bases, with 7 bases remaining between them. The CDR3 coding sequence is TGTGCCAGCAGTTTAGAACCAGCCTATGGCTACACCTTC. It is translated as CASSLEPAYGYTF.

This chain links TRBV4-1 with TRBJ2-7; a weak D match, TRBD1 (5 bases). The CDR3 length is 13 residues. V dropped 0 bases and J dropped 5 bases, with 8 bases sitting between them. From germline, CDR1 is MGHRA and CDR2 YSYEKL. In nucleotides, the CDR3 is TGCGCCAGCAGCCAAGATCTCAGGGACGAGCAGTACTTC. This gives the protein CASSQDLRDEQYF.